One sample yielded the 32 T cell receptor beta chains listed below, sequenced in a study of post-analysis software for immune sequencing data (dated by TCRdb to the mid-2010s). Results the study describes overall, beyond this receptor: Patients showed significantly higher frequencies than controls for roughly five TRBV segments, among them TRBV5-6, TRBV5-1 and TRBV20-1.

The library was produced with PCR. The instrument given in TCRdb is Illumina HiSeq 2500. Unique molecular identifiers were incorporated into TCR beta cDNA libraries to reduce PCR and sequencing biases. The public reads were quality trimmed at Q25 with fastp and then assembled into clones with MiXCR by TCRdb, keeping productive beta chains. Identical CDR3 protein sequences are pooled into one entry, listed with their most common genes and DNA. A total of 740,000 or so distinct CDR3 sequences appear in this sample, roughly half of them only once. The top ten clones comprise roughly 4.4% of the sample. No cognate antigen is known for these TCRs. Sequencing was carried out using blood. These receptors all come from a girl under 18 with multiple sclerosis.

This sequence joins TRBV12-3 or TRBV12-4 and TRBJ1-2; D possibly corresponds to TRBD1 (5 bases). Trimming removed 6 bases from V and 0 bases from J, with 14 bases in between. This CDR3 comprises 15 residues. CDR3 in amino acids: CASRPRDGANYGYTF. The CDR3 coding sequence is TGTGCCAGCAGGCCCCGGGACGGAGCTAACTATGGCTACACCTTC.

The rearrangement links TRBV30 to TRBJ2-1, with 14 positions matching TRBD2. In germline, CDR1 is GTSNPN, CDR2 SVGIG (reference sequence). V was pared by 3 bases and J by 3 bases, with 7 bases of the junction left unmatched. There are 17 residues in the CDR3. CDR3 nucleotides: TGTGCCTGGAGCGGAAGACTAGCGGGAGGGTTCTACAATGAGCAGTTCTTC. This sequence encodes CAWSGRLAGGFYNEQFF.

The V call is TRBV6-4, the J call TRBJ2-1; 11 bases line up with TRBD2. The CDR3 is made up of 16 amino acids. Germline trimming cut 3 bases from V and 7 bases from J; bases unmatched to any gene: 8. CDR1 and CDR2 from the germline V gene are MRHNA and SNTAGT. The CDR3 sequence is CASSEASGGTGNEQFF. The DNA for the CDR3 is TGTGCCAGCAGTGAAGCTAGCGGGGGGACCGGGAATGAGCAGTTCTTC.

This sequence joins TRBV20-1 and TRBJ2-3, with no clear D. The CDR3 spans 12 residues. Trimming left V 6 bases short and J 4 bases short, with 11 bases between. CDR1 DFQATT and CDR2 SNEGSKA come from the germline V gene (reference sequence). The CDR3 sequence: CSAAKTPDTQYF. The CDR3 DNA follows: TGCAGTGCGGCCAAAACGCCAGATACGCAGTATTTT.

Regarding this clonotype: As the CDR3 is not closed by the conserved phenylalanine or tryptophan, this likely results from a read error. The rearrangement uses TRBV6-5 and TRBJ2-7, with D possibly TRBD1 on 5 matching bases. This CDR3 region has 14 residues. V lost 4 bases, J lost 2 bases, and 12 bases lay in between. Per the germline V gene, CDR1 is MNHEY and CDR2 is SVGAGI. The CDR3 region has the DNA TGTGCCAGCAGTTCCGGACATAGGGCCTACGAGCAGTACCTC. This encodes CASSSGHRAYEQYL.

This clonotype was observed a few times. The V and J genes are TRBV29-1 and TRBJ1-2; D is unresolved. The CDR3 consists of 12 residues. Trimming left V 2 bases short and J 1 base short, with 5 bases between. The germline V gene encodes CDR1 SQVTM and CDR2 ANQGSEA. The CDR3 sequence is CSVETLNYGYTF. In DNA form, the CDR3 reads TGCAGCGTTGAAACCCTTAACTATGGCTACACCTTC.

This clonotype appeared a few times. The chain is built from TRBV29-1 and TRBJ2-3; D is undetermined. Germline lookup yields CDR1 SQVTM and CDR2 ANQGSEA. This CDR3 has 13 residues. V lost 6 bases to trimming and J lost 4 bases, with 14 bases between them. The CDR3 sequence: CSVSGRVADTQYF. The CDR3 nucleotides read TGCAGCGTCTCAGGTCGCGTCGCAGATACGCAGTATTTT.

This clonotype has more than one count but fewer than ten. This chain links TRBV9 with TRBJ2-7, with D perhaps TRBD1 (6 bases). CDR1 is SGDLS, CDR2 YYNGEE, per germline. CDR3 size: 15 residues. Trimming cost V 3 bases and J 3 bases, with 16 bases left between them. CDR3 DNA sequence: TGTGCCAGCAGCGCCACCCCCGGGACACACTACGAGCAGTACTTC. The encoded protein is CASSATPGTHYEQYF.

The chain links TRBV5-1 to TRBJ2-1; 8 bases fit TRBD2. The tail of the sequence fits TRBJ2-7 better, so the J call may be wrong. The CDR3 covers 15 residues. Germline loops: CDR1 SGHRS, CDR2 YFSETQ. The CDR3 is CASSSTGTRTHEQYF. For the CDR3, the DNA is TGCGCCAGCAGCTCCACCGGGACTAGAACCCACGAGCAGTACTTC.

This clonotype was seen a handful of times. The chain joins TRBV7-2 to TRBJ2-1; possible D gene TRBD1, 5 bases. Looked up from germline, CDR1 is SGHTA and CDR2 is FQGNSA. The V end lost 2 bases, the J end lost 6 bases, and 14 bases lay between the germline ends. This CDR3 is 15 amino acids long. The CDR3 bases are TGTGCCAGCAGCTTAAGGGTGAGCGACAGCAATGAGCAGTTCTTC. It is translated as CASSLRVSDSNEQFF. The variable domain in full, with the rest retrieved from reference TRBV7-2 and TRBJ2-1, is GAGVSQSPSNKVTEKGKDVELRCDPISGHTALYWYRQSLGQGLEFLIYFQGNSAPDKSGLPSDRFSAERTGGSVSTLTIQRTQQEDSAVYLCASSLRVSDSNEQFFGPGTRLTVL.

The V call is TRBV2, the J call TRBJ2-1; a weak D match, TRBD2 (5 bases). The V end was cut by 8 bases, the J end by 4 bases, with 18 bases between. The CDR3 is 15 residues long. Germline V gives CDR1 SNHLY, CDR2 FYNNEI. CDR3 coding DNA: TGTGCCAGCGGAAACCGGGAAGCAGGTTACAATGAGCAGTTCTTC. Its protein product is CASGNREAGYNEQFF.

This clonotype occurred a few times. The DNA of the CDR3 is TGTGCCAGCAGCGTAGATTGGGGGTCCCCCTACGAGCAGTACTTC. Its translation is CASSVDWGSPYEQYF. The chain carries TRBV9 and TRBJ2-7; D might be TRBD1 or TRBD2, each matching 5 bases. The CDR3 has 15 residues. Germline V gene data show CDR1 as SGDLS and CDR2 as YYNGEE. With 0 bases removed from V and 2 bases from J, the gap between germline ends came to 12 bases.

The J gene is TRBJ1-2, the V gene TRBV6-6; D is possibly TRBD1 (6 bases). This CDR3 spans 13 amino acids. In germline, CDR1 is MNHNY, CDR2 SVGAGI (reference sequence). CDR3 in amino acids: CAIKQGANYGYTF. The CDR3 DNA follows: TGTGCGATTAAACAGGGCGCGAACTATGGCTACACCTTC.

Notes on this clonotype: A read error may produce the germline difference seen at one junction end. The chain employs TRBV5-1 and TRBJ2-1; D remains unclear. The CDR3 totals 14 residues. CDR1 and CDR2 from the germline V gene are SGHRS and YFSETQ. Written as DNA, the CDR3 is TGCGCCAGCAGCTTGGAGTCATCCTACAATCAGCAGTTCTTC. The encoded protein is CASSLESSYNQQFF.

On this clonotype itself: One end of the junction fails to match germline, which may point to a read error. V gene TRBV7-7 combines with J gene TRBJ2-5; no definite D call. The CDR3 contains 15 residues. The germline gives CDR1 SSHAT, CDR2 FNYEAQ (reference sequence). The CDR3 spells CASSPAPGNQETQYF. CDR3 nucleotide sequence: TGTGCTAGCAGCCCAGCCCCAGGAAACCAAGAGACCCAGTACTTC.

This clonotype has more than one count but fewer than ten. This chain links TRBV6-1 with TRBJ2-7; D possibly uses TRBD1 or TRBD2 (6 bases each). Deletions cut 3 bases from V and 0 bases from J, with 21 bases between. The germline gives CDR1 MNHNS, CDR2 SASEGT. The CDR3 consists of 18 residues. In DNA, the CDR3 is TGTGCCAGCAGTGACAGCCGCGGGGCCCAGGGACACTCCTACGAGCAGTACTTC. Amino acids: CASSDSRGAQGHSYEQYF.

The chain couples TRBV29-1 to TRBJ2-4; 9 bases fit TRBD1. The J segment lost 6 bases and the V segment lost 7 bases, leaving 1 base of the junction unmatched. Germline V CDR1 and CDR2: SQVTM, ANQGSEA. The CDR3 is 11 amino acids. CDR3 region: CSGQGGNIQYF. CDR3 sequence (DNA): TGCAGCGGACAGGGGGGAAACATTCAGTACTTC.

The rearrangement uses TRBV28 and TRBJ2-5; 10 nucleotides line up with TRBD2. The CDR3 sequence is 17 residues long. Germline-derived CDR1 and CDR2 are MDHEN and SYDVKM. V shed 3 bases, J shed 2 bases, and the junction held 9 bases outside the gene matches. The DNA of the CDR3 is TGTGCCAGCAGTTTTAGTCTAGCGGGAGTGCCTCAAGAGACCCAGTACTTC. Translated, it gives CASSFSLAGVPQETQYF. Complete variable domain (other parts from reference TRBV28 and TRBJ2-5): DVKVTQSSRYLVKRTGEKVFLECVQDMDHENMFWYRQDPGLGLRLIYFSYDVKMKEKGDIPEGYSVSREKKERFSLILESASTNQTSMYLCASSFSLAGVPQETQYFGPGTRLLVL.

This clonotype occurred a few times. The chain uses TRBV6-6 and TRBJ2-7; D not resolved. Germline-derived CDR1 and CDR2 are MNHNY and SVGAGI (reference sequence). Between the trimmed V and J ends, which lost 2 bases and 5 bases, there was a span of 10 bases. The CDR3 sequence is 13 residues long. The CDR3 loop is CASSYETSNEQYF. The CDR3 coding sequence is TGTGCCAGCAGTTACGAGACCTCGAACGAGCAGTACTTC.

This rearrangement joins TRBV29-1 to TRBJ2-7; 7 nucleotides align to TRBD1. The J call is in doubt because the DNA end fits TRBJ2-4 better. Germline loops: CDR1 SQVTM, CDR2 ANQGSEA. This CDR3 contains 13 residues. The CDR3 region is CSVEAGGGSIQYF. The CDR3 DNA is TGCAGCGTTGAGGCAGGGGGTGGAAGCATTCAGTACTTC.

The chain joins TRBV20-1 to TRBJ1-2; TRBD1 matches 7 bases. This CDR3 is 11 amino acids long. Germline V lookup: CDR1 DFQATT, CDR2 SNEGSKA (reference sequence). V gave up 6 bases and J gave up 7 bases; unmatched junction bases: 5. CDR3 DNA sequence: TGCAGTGCGTTCGGGACAGCTGGCTACACCTTC. It encodes CSAFGTAGYTF.

In its sample, this clonotype was seen a few times. V and J are TRBV29-1 and TRBJ2-7; D unclear. This CDR3 spans 11 amino acids. Germline V gene lookup returns CDR1 SQVTM and CDR2 ANQGSEA. V shed 3 bases and J shed 0 bases, with 3 bases lying between them. The CDR3 nucleotides read TGCAGCGTTGACATCTCCTACGAGCAGTACTTC. Translating it yields CSVDISYEQYF.

The chain uses TRBV6-5 and TRBJ1-2; D gene unclear. V shed 4 bases and J shed 4 bases, with 13 bases lying between them. CDR1 MNHEY and CDR2 SVGAGI come from the germline V gene. The CDR3 is 14 residues long. CDR3 DNA: TGTGCCAGCAGTTTTTTCGCCGGGAGCTATGGCTACACCTTC. It specifies CASSFFAGSYGYTF.

V is TRBV6-1 and J is TRBJ1-4; the D gene is possibly TRBD1 (5 bases). The V gene lost 6 bases and the J gene lost 0 bases, with 5 bases spanning the gap. CDR1 is MNHNS, CDR2 SASEGT, per germline. The CDR3 covers 13 residues. The CDR3 region has the DNA TGTGCCAGCAGGACAGCAACTAATGAAAAACTGTTTTTT. It yields the protein CASRTATNEKLFF.

The chain joins TRBV20-1 to TRBJ2-7, with 7 bases identical to TRBD1. There are 15 residues in the CDR3. Unmatched junction bases numbered 5, after V lost 0 bases and J lost 0 bases. CDR1 is DFQATT and CDR2 is SNEGSKA in the germline V gene (reference sequence). DNA for the CDR3: TGCAGTGCTAGAGAAGGACAGGCCTCCTCCTACGAGCAGTACTTC. Its protein is CSAREGQASSYEQYF.

The chain joins TRBV4-1 to TRBJ2-1; 8 nucleotides match TRBD2. The V and J ends lost 0 bases and 9 bases, in that order; junction bases with no gene match: 13. Looked up from germline, CDR1 is MGHRA and CDR2 is YSYEKL. This CDR3 has 17 residues. This CDR3 reads CASSQDSLAGHLPEQFF. DNA of the CDR3: TGCGCCAGCAGCCAAGATTCCCTAGCGGGCCACCTTCCTGAGCAGTTCTTC.

V usage is TRBV12-3 or TRBV12-4 and J usage is TRBJ2-1; a possible D gene is TRBD1 (5 bases). The CDR3 contains 15 residues. Trimming shortened V by 5 bases and J by 0 bases, and 11 bases separated the two germline ends. This chain's CDR3 is CASSPTGASYNEQFF. Written as DNA, the CDR3 is TGTGCCAGCAGTCCTACAGGTGCCTCCTACAATGAGCAGTTCTTC.

This clonotype appeared a few times. The CDR3 sequence is CASSLAVRDQETQYF. CDR3 in DNA: TGCGCCAGCAGCTTGGCCGTTCGGGACCAAGAGACCCAGTACTTC. The chain uses TRBV5-1 and TRBJ2-5, with unresolved D. V gave up 0 bases and J gave up 0 bases, with 9 bases separating them. Germline V lookup: CDR1 SGHRS, CDR2 YFSETQ. This CDR3 is 15 amino acids long.

This clonotype occurred a few times. This chain joins TRBV25-1 and TRBJ2-7; D may be TRBD1 or TRBD2 (5 bases each). The germline CDR1 and CDR2 sequences are MGHDK and SYGVNS. V lost 2 bases, J lost 3 bases, and 14 bases lay in between. This CDR3 region has 15 residues. DNA for the CDR3: TGTGCCAGCAGTGAAGCGGGCAGGGCTGTCTACGAGCAGTACTTC. Amino acid sequence: CASSEAGRAVYEQYF.

The chain employs TRBV6-4 and TRBJ1-5; 8 positions agree with TRBD1. The length of the CDR3 is 19 residues. The J segment lost 0 bases and the V segment lost 6 bases, leaving 16 bases of the junction unmatched. The germline CDR1 and CDR2 sequences are MRHNA and SNTAGT. The CDR3, as DNA: TGTGCCAGCAGCCTCACCGACAGGGGAAGGAGGTATAGCAATCAGCCCCAGCATTTT. Its translation is CASSLTDRGRRYSNQPQHF.

Only a few counts were recorded for this clonotype. The chain links TRBV15 to TRBJ2-7; no clear D. Germline CDR1 and CDR2: LNHNV and YYDKDF (reference sequence). V dropped 0 bases and J dropped 5 bases, with 5 bases sitting between them. The CDR3 contains 12 residues. The CDR3 protein is CATSRDLNEQYF. In DNA form, the CDR3 reads TGTGCCACCAGCAGAGATCTCAACGAGCAGTACTTC.

This chain connects TRBV12-3 or TRBV12-4 to TRBJ2-1; 14 bases fit TRBD2. The ends lost 5 bases at V and 6 bases at J; junction bases unmatched: 9. This CDR3 has 17 amino acids. CDR3 amino acids: CASSPKRLAGGINEQFF. CDR3 DNA: TGTGCCAGCAGTCCTAAGAGACTAGCGGGGGGGATCAATGAGCAGTTCTTC.